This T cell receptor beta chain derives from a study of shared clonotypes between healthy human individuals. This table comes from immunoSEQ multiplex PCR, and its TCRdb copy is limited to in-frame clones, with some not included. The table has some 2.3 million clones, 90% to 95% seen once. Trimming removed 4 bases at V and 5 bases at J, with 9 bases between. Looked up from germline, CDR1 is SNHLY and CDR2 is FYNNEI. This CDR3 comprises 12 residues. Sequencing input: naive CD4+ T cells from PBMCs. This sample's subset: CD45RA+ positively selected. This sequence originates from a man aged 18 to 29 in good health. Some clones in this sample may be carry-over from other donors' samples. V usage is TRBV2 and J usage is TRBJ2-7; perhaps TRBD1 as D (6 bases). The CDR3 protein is CASSVTGNEQYF. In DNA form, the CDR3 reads TGTGCCAGCAGTGTAACAGGGAACGAGCAGTACTTC.